The rows below give T cell receptor beta chains drawn from one sample of a study of beta chain features in type 1 diabetes. The protocol was immunoSEQ multiplex PCR, while the TCRdb copy is restricted to in-frame clones and leaves out a portion. The table shows around 360,000 clones, with roughly 13% occurring only once. Sample: naive CD4+ T cells from blood. These receptors were obtained from a woman aged 18 to 35 with type 1 diabetes. The CDR3 runs from the conserved cysteine through the conserved F or W. A D gene is named only where the DNA matches it firmly. Not every row has a clone size; where given, it reads once, few, many or a size class.

J: TRBJ2-1; V: TRBV9; D: TRBD1; size: few; length: 16; CDR3: CASSLRGDRGFNEQFF; DNA: TGTGCCAGCAGCTTAAGGGGGGACAGGGGGTTCAATGAGCAGTTCTTC
J: TRBJ2-3; V: TRBV29-1; D: NA; size: few; length: 12; CDR3: CSVSLALDTQYF; DNA: TGCAGCGTCTCCTTAGCGTTAGATACGCAGTATTTT
J: TRBJ2-2; V: TRBV7-2; D: TRBD1; size: NA; length: 15; CDR3: CASRQGQGEAGELFF; DNA: TGTGCCAGCAGACAAGGACAGGGGGAAGCCGGGGAGCTGTTTTTT
J: TRBJ2-7; V: TRBV20-1; D: NA; size: NA; length: 11; CDR3: CSATETYEQYF; DNA: TGCAGTGCTACCGAGACCTACGAGCAGTACTTC
J: TRBJ2-1; V: TRBV13; D: TRBD2; size: NA; length: 15; CDR3: CASSSGTSGYNEQFF; DNA: TGTGCCAGCAGCTCCGGGACTAGCGGGTACAATGAGCAGTTCTTC
J: TRBJ1-5; V: TRBV9; D: NA; size: NA; length: 14; CDR3: CASSVSSSNQPQHF; DNA: TGTGCCAGCAGCGTATCGAGTTCGAATCAGCCCCAGCATTTT
J: TRBJ2-1; V: TRBV28; D: NA; size: NA; length: 16; CDR3: CASLPNPGLGYNEQFF; DNA: TGTGCCAGCTTACCTAACCCGGGACTGGGTTACAATGAGCAGTTCTTC
J: TRBJ2-1; V: TRBV7-2; D: TRBD2; size: few; length: 15; CDR3: CASSQEPGGTNEQFF; DNA: TGTGCCAGCAGCCAAGAACCGGGAGGCACGAATGAGCAGTTCTTC
J: TRBJ2-5; V: TRBV25-1; D: NA; size: NA; length: 13; CDR3: CASSRQGTETQYF; DNA: TGTGCCAGCAGTCGGCAGGGGACAGAGACCCAGTACTTC
J: TRBJ2-4; V: TRBV7-2; D: NA; size: NA; length: 14; CDR3: CASSLVVDKNIQYF; DNA: TGTGCCAGCAGCTTAGTAGTCGACAAAAACATTCAGTACTTC
J: TRBJ1-1; V: TRBV7-9; D: TRBD1; size: few; length: 14; CDR3: CASSQKGTGVEAFF; DNA: TGTGCCAGCAGCCAAAAGGGGACAGGGGTTGAAGCTTTCTTT
J: TRBJ2-5; V: TRBV5-1; D: NA; size: few; length: 14; CDR3: CASSEAGVRETQYF; DNA: TGCGCCAGCAGCGAGGCAGGGGTCCGAGAGACCCAGTACTTC
J: TRBJ2-5; V: TRBV7-2; D: TRBD2; size: few; length: 14; CDR3: CASSLGLATETQYF; DNA: TGTGCCAGCAGCTTAGGACTAGCAACAGAGACCCAGTACTTC
J: TRBJ2-5; V: TRBV7-9; D: NA; size: NA; length: 13; CDR3: CATRRTETETQYF; DNA: TGTGCCACCAGGCGTACGGAGACGGAGACCCAGTACTTC
J: TRBJ2-1; V: TRBV18; D: NA; size: NA; length: 17; CDR3: CASSPPEGGPSYNEQFF; DNA: TGTGCCAGCTCACCCCCTGAGGGAGGACCGTCCTACAATGAGCAGTTCTTC
J: TRBJ1-2; V: TRBV2; D: NA; size: few; length: 13; CDR3: CASQGGSNYGYTF; DNA: TGTGCCAGTCAGGGCGGTTCGAACTATGGCTACACCTTC
J: TRBJ2-2; V: TRBV7-8; D: NA; size: NA; length: 15; CDR3: CASSSSGVGTGELFF; DNA: TGTGCCAGCAGCTCCTCAGGGGTAGGCACCGGGGAGCTGTTTTTT
J: TRBJ2-5; V: TRBV28; D: TRBD2; size: NA; length: 16; CDR3: CASNALVASSGPAQYF; DNA: TGTGCCAGCAACGCCCTTGTTGCCTCTAGCGGGCCAGCCCAGTACTTC
J: TRBJ2-7; V: TRBV28; D: NA; size: few; length: 15; CDR3: CASRLGGTSRDEQYF; DNA: TGTGCCAGCAGGCTCGGGGGGACAAGCAGAGACGAGCAGTACTTC
J: TRBJ1-4; V: TRBV19; D: NA; size: NA; length: 16; CDR3: CASKSQFEAADEKLFF; DNA: TGTGCCAGTAAAAGCCAGTTTGAGGCGGCGGATGAAAAACTGTTTTTT
J: TRBJ2-3; V: TRBV5-4; D: TRBD1; size: few; length: 15; CDR3: CASTTGTGFGDTQYF; DNA: TGTGCCAGCACCACCGGGACAGGGTTCGGAGATACGCAGTATTTT
J: TRBJ1-5; V: TRBV11-2; D: NA; size: few; length: 13; CDR3: CASSLGANQPQHF; DNA: TGTGCCAGCAGCTTAGGAGCCAATCAGCCCCAGCATTTT
J: TRBJ1-2; V: TRBV28; D: NA; size: NA; length: 14; CDR3: CASSAGGPNYGYTF; DNA: TGTGCCAGCAGTGCGGGGGGGCCTAACTATGGCTACACCTTC
J: TRBJ1-4; V: TRBV7-9; D: NA; size: NA; length: 13; CDR3: CASRRLANEKLFF; DNA: TGTGCCAGCAGGCGGTTGGCTAATGAAAAACTGTTTTTT
J: TRBJ2-2; V: TRBV4-3; D: NA; size: few; length: 17; CDR3: CASSQDNLGSNTGELFF; DNA: TGCGCCAGCAGCCAAGACAACCTGGGCTCGAACACCGGGGAGCTGTTTTTT
J: TRBJ2-3; V: TRBV25-1; D: NA; size: few; length: 14; CDR3: CASSEGPLTDTQYF; DNA: TGTGCCAGCAGTGAGGGGCCCCTCACAGATACGCAGTATTTT
J: TRBJ2-6; V: TRBV7-3; D: TRBD1; size: NA; length: 15; CDR3: CASSSRGHGANVLTF; DNA: TGTGCCAGCAGCTCGAGGGGGCATGGGGCCAACGTCCTGACTTTC
J: TRBJ2-2; V: TRBV4-3; D: TRBD2; size: few; length: 16; CDR3: CASSQEVAGNTGELFF; DNA: TGCGCCAGCAGCCAAGAGGTAGCGGGTAACACCGGGGAGCTGTTTTTT
J: TRBJ1-2; V: TRBV18; D: TRBD1; size: NA; length: 17; CDR3: CASSPPSGTGGLVGYTF; DNA: TGTGCCAGCTCACCACCGTCGGGGACAGGAGGGCTCGTGGGCTACACCTTC
J: TRBJ1-4; V: TRBV30; D: NA; size: few; length: 15; CDR3: CAWSFNQGSGEKLFF; DNA: TGTGCCTGGAGTTTCAACCAGGGGAGCGGAGAAAAACTGTTTTTT
J: TRBJ2-7; V: TRBV9; D: NA; size: few; length: 16; CDR3: CASSVGGQDYSYEQYF; DNA: TGTGCCAGCAGCGTAGGAGGGCAGGACTACTCCTACGAGCAGTACTTC
J: TRBJ1-2; V: TRBV4-1; D: NA; size: NA; length: 15; CDR3: CASSQVPFGQLGYTF; DNA: TGCGCCAGCAGCCAAGTCCCGTTCGGACAGCTTGGCTACACCTTC
J: TRBJ2-5; V: TRBV30; D: NA; size: few; length: 15; CDR3: CAWSVMGQGKETQYF; DNA: TGTGCCTGGAGTGTCATGGGGCAGGGAAAAGAGACCCAGTACTTC
J: TRBJ2-7; V: TRBV18; D: TRBD2; size: NA; length: 13; CDR3: CASSLGTSGEQYF; DNA: TGTGCCAGCTCACTGGGGACTAGCGGAGAGCAGTACTTC
J: TRBJ2-5; V: TRBV11-2; D: TRBD2; size: few; length: 14; CDR3: CASSLTLAGQTQYF; DNA: TGTGCCAGCAGCTTGACCCTAGCGGGGCAAACCCAGTACTTC
J: TRBJ2-6; V: TRBV5-4; D: NA; size: NA; length: 18; CDR3: CASSLPSGFYSGANVLTF; DNA: TGTGCCAGCAGCTTGCCGTCAGGTTTTTACTCTGGGGCCAACGTCCTGACTTTC
J: TRBJ1-1; V: TRBV5-1; D: NA; size: NA; length: 13; CDR3: CASSYRSDTEAFF; DNA: TGCGCCAGCAGCTACAGGTCCGACACTGAAGCTTTCTTT
J: TRBJ2-5; V: TRBV18; D: NA; size: NA; length: 13; CDR3: CASSPRQQETQYF; DNA: TGTGCCAGCTCACCGCGACAGCAAGAGACCCAGTACTTC
J: TRBJ1-2; V: TRBV5-1; D: NA; size: few; length: 13; CDR3: CASSLGQTAGYTF; DNA: TGCGCCAGCAGCCTCGGACAGACAGCGGGCTACACCTTC
J: TRBJ2-3; V: TRBV4-3; D: NA; size: few; length: 11; CDR3: CASSFQGTQYF; DNA: TGCGCCAGCAGTTTCCAGGGTACGCAGTATTTT
J: TRBJ1-1; V: TRBV14; D: NA; size: NA; length: 13; CDR3: CASSRSLNTEAFF; DNA: TGTGCCAGCAGCCGCAGTCTGAACACTGAAGCTTTCTTT
J: TRBJ2-5; V: TRBV6-5; D: TRBD2; size: NA; length: 15; CDR3: CASRALAGDQETQYF; DNA: TGTGCCAGCAGGGCACTAGCGGGGGACCAAGAGACCCAGTACTTC
J: TRBJ1-1; V: TRBV7-9; D: NA; size: few; length: 14; CDR3: CASSLALGNTEAFF; DNA: TGTGCCAGCAGCTTAGCGCTCGGGAACACTGAAGCTTTCTTT
J: TRBJ1-5; V: TRBV13; D: TRBD1; size: NA; length: 14; CDR3: CASSLQGPNQPQHF; DNA: TGTGCCAGCAGCCTACAGGGGCCCAATCAGCCCCAGCATTTT
J: TRBJ2-7; V: TRBV25-1; D: NA; size: NA; length: 13; CDR3: CASSESGAREQYF; DNA: TGTGCCAGCAGTGAGTCTGGGGCTCGGGAGCAGTACTTC
J: TRBJ2-7; V: TRBV6-5; D: TRBD1; size: NA; length: 13; CDR3: CASSAPTGGEQYF; DNA: TGTGCCAGCAGTGCCCCGACAGGGGGTGAGCAGTACTTC
J: TRBJ1-1; V: TRBV6-5; D: TRBD1; size: few; length: 13; CDR3: CASRRTGNTEAFF; DNA: TGTGCCAGCCGGCGGACAGGGAACACTGAAGCTTTCTTT
J: TRBJ2-3; V: TRBV4-3; D: NA; size: NA; length: 14; CDR3: CASSQDERTDTQYF; DNA: TGCGCCAGCAGCCAAGACGAGCGCACAGATACGCAGTATTTT
J: TRBJ1-2; V: TRBV27; D: TRBD1; size: few; length: 13; CDR3: CASSSTGAYGYTF; DNA: TGTGCCAGCAGTTCGACAGGGGCTTATGGCTACACCTTC
J: TRBJ2-5; V: TRBV5-1; D: NA; size: NA; length: 14; CDR3: CASSLARGQETQYF; DNA: TGCGCCAGCAGCTTGGCCCGGGGACAAGAGACCCAGTACTTC
J: TRBJ1-2; V: TRBV7-2; D: TRBD1; size: NA; length: 14; CDR3: CASSTTGDNYGYTF; DNA: TGTGCCAGCAGCACAACAGGGGACAACTATGGCTACACCTTC
J: TRBJ1-2; V: TRBV27; D: NA; size: NA; length: 15; CDR3: CASRQHQPGAYGYTF; DNA: TGTGCCAGCAGACAACACCAACCTGGGGCTTATGGCTACACCTTC
J: TRBJ2-6; V: TRBV30; D: TRBD1; size: few; length: 18; CDR3: CAWSGTGTGPSGANVLTF; DNA: TGTGCCTGGAGTGGGACCGGGACAGGCCCATCTGGGGCCAACGTCCTGACTTTC
J: TRBJ1-4; V: TRBV9; D: NA; size: NA; length: 14; CDR3: CASSVGSRAAKLFF; DNA: TGTGCCAGCAGCGTAGGGTCTCGCGCCGCAAAACTGTTTTTT
J: TRBJ2-4; V: TRBV30; D: NA; size: NA; length: 13; CDR3: CAWNPLKWAIQYF; DNA: TGTGCCTGGAATCCCTTAAAATGGGCCATTCAGTACTTC